This T cell receptor beta chain was recorded in a study of blood T cells in healthy people across ages. V was trimmed by 0 bases and J by 0 bases, leaving 12 bases between them. Germline V gene data show CDR1 as SEHNR and CDR2 as FQNEAQ (reference sequence). The CDR3 spans 17 residues. PCR was performed a second time for about 7 to 11 cycles using a sample-barcoded 5' primer and a J-beta primer mix. TCRdb re-called the 5' RACE reads with MiXCR, one entry per CDR3 protein. The sample yields roughly 680,000 distinct CDR3 sequences, 49% seen once. The sequence derives from a woman aged 60-75 years in good health. This rearrangement joins TRBV7-9 to TRBJ2-4; possibly TRBD1 for D (6 bases). Sequenced: blood. This CDR3 is CASSLAGQNLAKNIQYF. In nucleotides, the CDR3 is TGTGCCAGCAGCTTAGCAGGACAGAACCTAGCCAAAAACATTCAGTACTTC.